One and the same sample provided the 23 T cell receptor beta chains below, sequenced in a study of T cell responses to AZD1222 COVID-19 vaccine. Libraries were prepared by immunoSEQ multiplex PCR; TCRdb keeps only in-frame clonotypes and omits some of them. Among about 270,000 clones listed, 90% to 95% were seen once. The specimen comprised peripheral blood, sampled 28 days after the second AZD1222 dose. These receptor sequences come from an adult who received the AZD1222 COVID-19 vaccine.

The chain is built from TRBV7-9 and TRBJ2-2, with D tentatively TRBD1 (6 bases). V was pared by 6 bases and J by 0 bases, with 14 bases between. CDR1 and CDR2 (germline): SEHNR, FQNEAQ (reference sequence). This CDR3 comprises 16 residues. The CDR3 DNA sequence: TGTGCCAGCAGACCCAACAGGGCCTCGAACACCGGGGAGCTGTTTTTT. Its translation: CASRPNRASNTGELFF. Variable domain in full (rest from reference TRBV7-9 and TRBJ2-2): DTGVSQNPRHKITKRGQNVTFRCDPISEHNRLYWYRQTLGQGPEFLTYFQNEAQLEKSRLLSDRFSAERPKGSFSTLEIQRTEQGDSAMYLCASRPNRASNTGELFFGEGSRLTVL.

This rearrangement joins TRBV11-2 to TRBJ2-2; D is possibly TRBD2 (5 bases). CDR1 is SGHAT, CDR2 FQNNGV, per germline. V lost 2 bases, J lost 5 bases, and 12 bases lay in between. The CDR3 is 15 amino acids. The DNA of the CDR3 is TGTGCCAGCAGCTTATTCCTCGGGAAGACCGGGGAGCTGTTTTTT. Translation: CASSLFLGKTGELFF. The variable domain in full, completed from reference TRBV11-2 and TRBJ2-2, reads EAGVAQSPRYKIIEKRQSVAFWCNPISGHATLYWYQQILGQGPKLLIQFQNNGVVDDSQLPKDRFSAERLKGVDSTLKIQPAKLEDSAVYLCASSLFLGKTGELFFGEGSRLTVL.

The chain joins TRBV28 to TRBJ1-6; 7 bases fit TRBD1. The CDR3 contains 18 residues. Unmatched junction bases numbered 6, after V lost 1 base and J lost 0 bases. CDR1 is MDHEN and CDR2 is SYDVKM in the germline V gene. The CDR3 coding sequence is TGTGCCAGCAGTTTATCACAGGGGTTCGGCTCCTATAATTCACCCCTCCACTTT. Protein product: CASSLSQGFGSYNSPLHF.

CDR3 nucleotide sequence: TGTGCCAGCAGTCAGGGGGACAGGGGGCAAGATACGCAGTATTTT. Protein sequence: CASSQGDRGQDTQYF. The chain recombines TRBV6-6 with TRBJ2-3; 12 nucleotides align to TRBD1. This CDR3 comprises 15 residues. V trimming: 5 bases; J trimming: 5 bases; junction bases outside the gene matches: 5. CDR1 MNHNY and CDR2 SVGAGI come from the germline V gene (reference sequence).

Notes on this clone: An end of the junction does not agree with germline; a read error may underlie this. This chain uses TRBV20-1 with TRBJ1-6, with D uncertain. Per germline, CDR1 DFQATT and CDR2 SNEGSKA (reference sequence). The CDR3 contains 14 residues. The CDR3 reads CSASLGPYNSPIHF. The CDR3 bases are TGCAGTGCTAGTCTAGGACCCTATAATTCACCCATCCACTTT.

This clone occurred once. The V call is TRBV27, the J call TRBJ2-7; unclear D gene. From germline, CDR1 is MNHEY and CDR2 SMNVEV (reference sequence). Trimming cost V 8 bases and J 4 bases, with 12 bases left between them. The CDR3 covers 12 residues. The CDR3 here is CASGLISYEQYF. For the CDR3, the DNA is TGTGCCAGCGGCCTCATATCTTACGAGCAGTACTTC.

The chain has TRBV7-9 and TRBJ1-2; D unresolved. Germline CDR1 SEHNR, CDR2 FQNEAQ (reference sequence). The CDR3 totals 18 residues. Trimming took 0 bases from V and 5 from J, leaving 22 bases between them. CDR3 residues: CASSLARAGIVTDYGYTF. Here the CDR3 DNA reads TGTGCCAGCAGCTTAGCGCGGGCAGGCATCGTAACCGATTATGGCTACACCTTC.

The chain employs TRBV27 and TRBJ1-1, with TRBD1 matching over 9 bases. This CDR3 contains 15 residues. CDR1 and CDR2 (germline): MNHEY, SMNVEV (reference sequence). Trimming took 3 bases from V and 4 from J; bases not matched to a gene: 6. CDR3 DNA sequence: TGTGCCAGCAGTTTTGGACAGGGGCTGATCACTGAAGCTTTCTTT. Protein: CASSFGQGLITEAFF.

This chain links TRBV6-1 with TRBJ1-2, with D maybe TRBD1 (5 bases). The germline V gene encodes CDR1 MNHNS and CDR2 SASEGT. V was clipped by 6 bases and J by 2 bases, with 10 bases between them. There are 13 residues in the CDR3. The CDR3 nucleotides read TGTGCCAGCAGACAGGACACAAACTATGGCTACACCTTC. Its translation is CASRQDTNYGYTF.

This clone turned up a few times. The J gene is TRBJ2-1, the V gene TRBV21-1. TRBV21-1 is a pseudogene segment. The CDR3 totals 16 residues. The CDR3 nucleotides are TGTGCCAGCAGCCCCCTACCGGGGGCCTCCCCCAATGAGCAGTTCTTC. The encoded protein is CASSPLPGASPNEQFF.

The chain recombines TRBV7-6 with TRBJ2-5, with 7 nucleotides matching TRBD2. The junction had 7 bases not matched to a gene; V was cut back by 5 bases and J by 4 bases. The CDR3 totals 14 residues. From germline, CDR1 is SGHVS and CDR2 FNYEAQ. CDR3 residues: CASSPRAGRETQYF. For the CDR3, the DNA is TGTGCCAGCAGCCCGAGAGCGGGACGAGAGACCCAGTACTTC.

J is TRBJ1-5 and V is TRBV7-2, with D possibly matching TRBD1 (6 bases). Germline-derived CDR1 and CDR2 are SGHTA and FQGNSA. CDR3 length equals 15 residues. Between the trimmed V and J ends, which lost 2 bases and 5 bases, there was a span of 13 bases. The chain's CDR3 is CASSLNRDTYQPQHF. The CDR3 nucleotides are TGTGCCAGCAGCTTAAACCGGGACACTTATCAGCCCCAGCATTTT.

The chain uses TRBV28 and TRBJ2-3; 9 bases match TRBD1. The CDR3 runs to 16 residues. V gave up 3 bases and J gave up 2 bases; unmatched junction bases: 6. Per germline, CDR1 MDHEN and CDR2 SYDVKM. The CDR3 nucleotides are TGTGCCAGCAGTTTTATGGGACAGGGAAACACAGATACGCAGTATTTT. It encodes CASSFMGQGNTDTQYF.

The chain uses TRBV5-4 and TRBJ2-5; 7 nucleotides line up with TRBD1. The germline V gene has CDR1 SGHNT and CDR2 YYREEE (reference sequence). With 4 bases clipped from V and 5 bases from J, the junction kept 8 bases outside the gene matches. The CDR3 covers 14 residues. CDR3 in amino acids: CASSQRQGRETQYF. CDR3 DNA: TGTGCCAGCAGCCAGAGACAGGGACGGGAGACCCAGTACTTC.

V and J are TRBV28 and TRBJ1-2; 8 bases are shared with TRBD1. This CDR3 has 13 residues. CDR1 is MDHEN, CDR2 SYDVKM, per germline. V lost 6 bases to trimming and J lost 7 bases; unmatched junction nucleotides: 7. CDR3: CASSTQTGGGYTF. CDR3 nucleotide sequence: TGTGCCAGCAGCACTCAAACAGGGGGTGGCTACACCTTC.

The chain is built from TRBV27 and TRBJ2-1; 10 bases are shared with TRBD2. With V trimmed by 6 bases and J by 4 bases, 6 bases remained unmatched. The germline gives CDR1 MNHEY, CDR2 SMNVEV (reference sequence). This CDR3 region has 15 residues. DNA of the CDR3: TGTGCCAGCAGGGCTAGCGGGAGTAGGTACAATGAGCAGTTCTTC. It yields the protein CASRASGSRYNEQFF.

The chain combines TRBV7-2 with TRBJ1-1; TRBD1 matches at 7 bases. This CDR3 contains 15 residues. CDR1 and CDR2 (germline): SGHTA, FQGNSA. The V segment lost 5 bases and the J segment 11 bases; nucleotides outside the gene matches: 17. The CDR3 DNA follows: TGTGCCAGCAGCCTGATGCCGACAGGGACTACGCAGGCTTTCTTT. Protein product: CASSLMPTGTTQAFF.

The V call is TRBV27, the J call TRBJ2-7, with D uncertain. V lost 5 bases and J lost 6, with 11 bases in between. There are 12 residues in the CDR3. Germline CDR1 is MNHEY and CDR2 is SMNVEV (reference sequence). CDR3 residues: CASSPLPLEQYF. The DNA of the CDR3 is TGTGCCAGCAGTCCGCTACCCCTCGAGCAGTACTTC.

The chain links TRBV27 to TRBJ2-1; TRBD2 is a possible D gene (7 bases). Germline lookup yields CDR1 MNHEY and CDR2 SMNVEV (reference sequence). The CDR3 contains 16 residues. V gave up 3 bases and J gave up 9 bases, with 21 bases separating them. The CDR3: CASSFISGGGSSEQFF. Written as DNA, the CDR3 is TGTGCCAGCAGTTTTATTTCGGGGGGCGGATCGAGTGAGCAGTTCTTC.

This clone has ten or more counts. V gene TRBV9 combines with J gene TRBJ2-7, with D possibly being TRBD1 or TRBD2 (5 bases each). V was trimmed by 4 bases and J by 5 bases, leaving 19 bases between them. The CDR3 runs to 15 residues. Germline lookup yields CDR1 SGDLS and CDR2 YYNGEE. CDR3 in DNA: TGTGCCAGCAGCTTCTCGGGACGATCCTCTGACGAGCAGTACTTC. Its protein product is CASSFSGRSSDEQYF.

This clone was seen once. The rearrangement joins TRBV7-3 to TRBJ2-5, with D uncertain. The CDR3 is made up of 13 amino acids. The V gene lost 1 base and the J gene lost 2 bases, with 5 bases spanning the gap. CDR1 is SGHTA, CDR2 FQGTGA, per germline. DNA for the CDR3: TGTGCCAGCAGCTTAATAGGGCAAGAGACCCAGTACTTC. This encodes CASSLIGQETQYF. The whole variable domain, filled in from reference TRBV7-3 and TRBJ2-5, reads GAGVSQTPSNKVTEKGKYVELRCDPISGHTALYWYRQSLGQGPEFLIYFQGTGAADDSGLPNDRFFAVRPEGSVSTLKIQRTERGDSAVYLCASSLIGQETQYFGPGTRLLVL.

CDR3 amino acids: CASSEYYQVSNYGYTF. In nucleotides, the CDR3 is TGTGCCAGCAGTGAATATTACCAGGTTTCGAACTATGGCTACACCTTC. The rearrangement uses TRBV25-1 and TRBJ1-2; D ambiguous. Trimming pared 0 bases from V and 2 bases from J, leaving 13 bases between. This CDR3 contains 16 residues. Germline V gene data show CDR1 as MGHDK and CDR2 as SYGVNS.

The chain links TRBV9 to TRBJ1-4; no firm D call. This CDR3 contains 15 residues. Trimming took off 4 bases at V and 4 bases at J, with 14 bases between the two ends. Germline values: CDR1 SGDLS, CDR2 YYNGEE. The CDR3 here is CASSIGREINEKLFF. As DNA, the CDR3 is TGTGCCAGCAGCATAGGGAGGGAGATTAATGAAAAACTGTTTTTT.